A selection of T cell receptor beta chains follows, all from one sample in a study of T-cell memory formation after mild COVID-19. MiXCR, applied by TCRdb to the 5' RACE reads, yields one record per CDR3 protein. The repertoire holds approximately 560,000 distinct CDR3 sequences, with around 15% as singletons. Sample: PBMCs or a T cell subset sorted from them (not recorded which). These receptors came from an adult woman who had mild COVID-19 (a few samples of this study predate the infection). Cell type and time point are not known. Each CDR3 is given with its conserved first and last residue. The D gene is left open where the match is weak. Clone size appears in some rows only: once, few, many, or a class for an expanded clone.

TRBJ1-6 . . TRBV14 TGTGCCAGCAGCCAAGCCGAAGGGATCTCCTATAATTCACCCCTCCACTTT CASSQAEGISYNSPLHF
TRBJ2-2 . few TRBV30 TGTGCCTGGAGCTTCCGAACAGGGATTCTTGCCGGGGAGCTGTTTTTT CAWSFRTGILAGELFF
TRBJ1-1 . many TRBV19 TGTGCCAGTAGTATAAGCCGGGGACCTGGGCGCACTGAAGCTTTCTTT CASSISRGPGRTEAFF
TRBJ2-2 TRBD2 few TRBV18 TGTGCCAGCTCACCACCATTCGGGACTAGCGGCGGGGAGCTGTTTTTT CASSPPFGTSGGELFF
TRBJ2-7 . few TRBV18 TGTGCCAGCTCACCATCAGGACTGCCAAGCTCCTACGAGCAGTACTTC CASSPSGLPSSYEQYF
TRBJ1-5 TRBD1 . TRBV5-4 TGTGCCAGCAGCATGGGACAGTCGGCCCAGCATTTT CASSMGQSAQHF
TRBJ2-2 . once TRBV6-5 TGTGCCAGCAGCCTCGTCCCGATGGGCACCGGGGAGCTGTTTTTT CASSLVPMGTGELFF
TRBJ2-3 . . TRBV30 TGTGCCTGCTCCCGGACAGATACGCAGTATTTT CACSRTDTQYF
TRBJ2-3 TRBD2 few TRBV20-1 TGCAGTGCTATAAAGGAGGGGACTAGCGATGCAGATACGCAGTATTTT CSAIKEGTSDADTQYF
TRBJ1-1 . few TRBV10-3 TGTGCCATCAGTGACCCGGATAGGGGAGGTACTGAAGCTTTCTTT CAISDPDRGGTEAFF
TRBJ2-7 TRBD1 . TRBV7-9 TGTGCCAGCAGCTCTACCGGGACAGACTACGAGCAGTACTTC CASSSTGTDYEQYF
TRBJ2-1 TRBD2 . TRBV4-3 TGCGCCAGCAGCCGGGGGACTAGCGGGAGGAAGAATGAGCAGTTCTTC CASSRGTSGRKNEQFF
TRBJ2-7 . . TRBV5-6 TGTGCCAGCAGCTTAATGGCCGAGCAGTACTTC CASSLMAEQYF
TRBJ2-7 . few TRBV30 TGTGCCTGGAGTGTACGAGGGACCATCTACGAGCAGTACTTC CAWSVRGTIYEQYF
TRBJ1-5 TRBD1 many TRBV29-1 TGCAGCGTCGGACAGGGGGCAGATCAGCCCCAGCATTTT CSVGQGADQPQHF
TRBJ1-2 . few TRBV6-5 TGTGCCAGCACTCTACCTCCGGGAGTTAAAGTAGGCTACACCTTC CASTLPPGVKVGYTF
TRBJ2-1 . . TRBV7-9 TGTGCCAGCAGCTTAGATCTGCCGAGCTCCTACAATGAGCAGTTCTTC CASSLDLPSSYNEQFF
TRBJ2-7 TRBD2 many TRBV7-2 TGTGCCAGCAGCTTAGTGGCTAGCGGGAGCTACGAGCAGTACTTC CASSLVASGSYEQYF
TRBJ1-1 TRBD1 . TRBV7-2 TGTGCCAGCAGCTCATACACAGGGGGCGCGGCCACTGAAGCTTTCTTT CASSSYTGGAATEAFF
TRBJ2-7 . few TRBV4-3 TGCGCCAGCAGCCAAGACAAGGCTAGCGCAGGCTACGAGCAGTACTTC CASSQDKASAGYEQYF
TRBJ2-6 . . TRBV18 TGTGCCAGCTCACCGCGGGGCAGCTCTGGGGCCAACGTCCTGACTTTC CASSPRGSSGANVLTF
TRBJ1-4 TRBD1 few TRBV6-6 TGTGCCAGCAGTTACCCAGGACAGGGGGCAACTAATGAAAAACTGTTTTTT CASSYPGQGATNEKLFF
TRBJ2-3 . many TRBV18 TGTGCCAGCTCTCCTGTAGCGATTCGACCCCGCACAGATACGCAGTATTTT CASSPVAIRPRTDTQYF
TRBJ2-7 TRBD1 few TRBV6-1 TGTGCCAGCAGCCGGACAGGGATAATCCCCGAGCAGTACTTC CASSRTGIIPEQYF
TRBJ2-2 . few TRBV5-4 TGTGCCAGCAGCTTGGTCGTCTCTGGGGCCGGGGAGCTGTTTTTT CASSLVVSGAGELFF
TRBJ2-3 TRBD2 . TRBV20-1 TGCAGTGCTAGCGGAATAGCGGGGGCCCCCACAGATACGCAGTATTTT CSASGIAGAPTDTQYF
TRBJ2-7 TRBD1 . TRBV20-1 TGCAGTGCTTGGGACAGGACATACTACGAGCAGTACTTC CSAWDRTYYEQYF
TRBJ2-7 . few TRBV24-1 TGTGCCACCAGTGATGTGGACGGGACGAGCTCCTACGAGCAGTACTTC CATSDVDGTSSYEQYF
TRBJ2-3 . few TRBV20-1 TGCAGTGCCACCCGGCCGTCCGGCACAGATACGCAGTATTTT CSATRPSGTDTQYF
TRBJ2-7 . . TRBV5-4 TGTGCCAGCAGCTTTACGACTAGTCGGACCTACGAGCAGTACTTC CASSFTTSRTYEQYF
TRBJ2-2 TRBD2 few TRBV9 TGTGCCAGCAGCCACGGACTAGCGGGGGAGAACACCGGGGAGCTGTTTTTT CASSHGLAGENTGELFF
TRBJ1-1 . . TRBV5-1 TGCGCCAGCAGCTTGGTCCCGGGGTATGGGAACACTGAAGCTTTCTTT CASSLVPGYGNTEAFF
TRBJ1-1 . many TRBV6-2/TRBV6-3 TGTGCCAGCAGTTGGGCAGAGAACACTGAAGCTTTCTTT CASSWAENTEAFF
TRBJ1-4 . few TRBV7-6 TGTGCCAGCAGCGAGAGGGGTCCCTCAGAAAAACTGTTTTTT CASSERGPSEKLFF
TRBJ2-5 . few TRBV20-1 TGCAGTGCTAGCCTGGGAGTCCAAGAGACCCAGTACTTC CSASLGVQETQYF
TRBJ2-1 TRBD2 many TRBV5-1 TGCGCTTCTACCGGGGGACTAGCGGGCGTCTACAATGAGCAGTTCTTC CASTGGLAGVYNEQFF
TRBJ1-5 . . TRBV23-1 TGCGCCAGCAGTCGGTGGGGGGACGTCCATCAGCCCCAGCATTTT CASSRWGDVHQPQHF
TRBJ2-1 TRBD2 . TRBV24-1 TGTGCCACCAGTGAACCGGGACTAGCGGGAGGAACCTACAATGAGCAGTTCTTC CATSEPGLAGGTYNEQFF
TRBJ2-7 . . TRBV7-6 TGTGCCAGCACCTCCGGGGCCGCCTACGAGCAGTACTTC CASTSGAAYEQYF
TRBJ2-6 . few TRBV7-6 TGTGCCAGCAGCCCCTCCCCCCACTCTTCTGGGGCCAACGTCCTGACTTTC CASSPSPHSSGANVLTF
TRBJ1-2 . . TRBV5-1 TGCGCCAGCAGCTTGGAGGGGGGAGACTATGGCTACACCTTC CASSLEGGDYGYTF
TRBJ2-5 . . TRBV29-1 TGCAGCGTCTTGGGACAGCCGGGGGCCCAGTACTTC CSVLGQPGAQYF
TRBJ2-2 TRBD2 few TRBV3-1 TGTGCCAGCAGCAAAGGACTAGCGGGCACCGGGGAGCTGTTTTTT CASSKGLAGTGELFF
TRBJ1-1 TRBD1 once TRBV3-1 TGTGCCAGCAGCCAAGAGGCGACAGGGCTTGAAGCTTTCTTT CASSQEATGLEAFF
TRBJ2-7 TRBD2 few TRBV27 TGTGCCAGCAGACTAGCGGGGGTCTCGGGTGAGCAGTACTTC CASRLAGVSGEQYF
TRBJ2-5 TRBD1 . TRBV12-3/TRBV12-4 TGTGCCAGCAGTCCTAGACAGGGGGCTTTAAGAGAGACCCAGTACTTC CASSPRQGALRETQYF
TRBJ1-2 . . TRBV3-1 TGTGCCAGCAGCCAAGGGGACACCCAATCCGGTGGCTACACCTTC CASSQGDTQSGGYTF
TRBJ1-5 . . TRBV3-1 TGTGCCAGCAGCCAGCCTAACCAGCCCCAGCATTTT CASSQPNQPQHF
TRBJ2-7 TRBD2 few TRBV7-2 TGTGCCAGCAGCAGGGGACTAGCGGGAGGGCCGGTGACCTACGAGCAGTACTTC CASSRGLAGGPVTYEQYF
TRBJ2-7 . few TRBV6-1 TGTGCCAGCAGTGTCGGACCTTACTCCTACGAGCAGTACTTC CASSVGPYSYEQYF
TRBJ2-7 . . TRBV29-1 TGCAGCGTTGTATTAGGGTTGTCCTACGAGCAGTACTTC CSVVLGLSYEQYF
TRBJ2-7 . . TRBV4-1 TGCGCCAGCAGCCAAGCATCACCCCGTAACGAGCAGTACTTC CASSQASPRNEQYF